This is a list of T cell receptor beta chains from one sample in a study of T cell responses to AZD1222 COVID-19 vaccine. The repertoire was sequenced with immunoSEQ multiplex PCR; TCRdb's copy has only in-frame clones and lacks some. The sample carries about 67,000 clones, less than 90% recorded once. Specimen: peripheral blood, collected on day 0 of AZD1222 vaccination. Receptors were obtained from an adult in good health. Each CDR3 is given with its conserved first and last residue. D genes are given only for firm matches. For some rows the clone size is stated as once, few or many, or as a class when expanded; others skip it.

size	V	D	J	DNA	CDR3
.	TRBV18	.	TRBJ1-1	TGTGCCAGCTCACCCGGGACCGCTGAAGCTTTCTTT	CASSPGTAEAFF
once	TRBV5-1	.	TRBJ2-7	TGCGCCAGCGGGTCTGGAGCTTCCGCTAAGCAGTACTTC	CASGSGASAKQYF
.	TRBV20-1	TRBD1	TRBJ1-2	TGCAGTGCCTCGACAGGGGGCGGCTACACCTTC	CSASTGGGYTF
.	TRBV11-3	.	TRBJ2-2	TGTGCCAGGCCAGGTTTGGGCGCGATGGTCGGGGAGCTGTTTTTT	CARPGLGAMVGELFF
.	TRBV30	.	TRBJ1-3	TGTGCCTGGAGGACGGGGTTCGGTGGAAACACCATATATTTT	CAWRTGFGGNTIYF
.	TRBV5-5	.	TRBJ2-2	TGTGCCAGCAGCTTGGAGGGGCGGCAGGGTCCCGGGGAGCTGTTTTTT	CASSLEGRQGPGELFF
.	TRBV29-1	.	TRBJ1-2	TGCAGCGTTGGGAGGGGATCAGGTGGCTACACCTTC	CSVGRGSGGYTF
.	TRBV7-2	.	TRBJ1-1	TGTGCCAGCGGCTCCCAGGGCCCCTTGATGAACACTGAAGCTTTCTTT	CASGSQGPLMNTEAFF
few	TRBV21-1	.	TRBJ1-1	TGTGCCAGCAGCAATTCTGAGGACAGGGGAAGGCCCACTGAAGCTTTCTTT	CASSNSEDRGRPTEAFF
.	TRBV30	.	TRBJ1-2	TGTGCCGGACTCCTGCCCCCCGGGAATTATGGCTACACCTTC	CAGLLPPGNYGYTF
.	TRBV11-2	.	TRBJ2-2	TGTGCCAGCAGCCTAACGAACACCGGGGAGCTGTTTTTT	CASSLTNTGELFF
.	TRBV6-5	.	TRBJ2-7	TGTGCCAGCGGCCCGTATGGCTACGAGCAGTACTTC	CASGPYGYEQYF
.	TRBV4-3	TRBD2	TRBJ2-1	TGCGCCAGCAGCCCCGGGACTAGCACAAGGAATGAGCAGTTCTTC	CASSPGTSTRNEQFF
once	TRBV6-5	.	TRBJ1-5	TGTGCCAGCAGTTACTCATTGAATCCAGGGGATCAGCCCCAGCATTTT	CASSYSLNPGDQPQHF
.	TRBV28	TRBD1	TRBJ2-7	TGTGCCAGCAGCTCACCATTACCCGGGACAGGGAGCTCCTACGAGCAGTACTTC	CASSSPLPGTGSSYEQYF